Presented here are 7 T cell receptor beta chains from one specimen sequenced in a study of CD8+CD57+ T cells in acquired aplastic anemia. Profiling that covered TCR beta VDJ and CDR3 relied on genomic DNA as its template. TCRdb redid the calling of the reads with MiXCR, one entry per CDR3 protein. In the table there are approximately 200,000 distinct CDR3 sequences, approximately 49% of which are singletons. Sequencing was performed on sorted CD4+, CD8+, or CD8+CD57+ T cells (not recorded which) from PBMCs. These receptors all stem from a human donor in good health, serving as a control.

This clonotype was seen at least ten times. The chain recombines TRBV9 with TRBJ1-4; 8 nucleotides agree with TRBD1. The J segment lost 7 bases and the V segment lost 2 bases, leaving 7 bases of the junction unmatched. The CDR3 loop spans 15 amino acids. The germline CDR1 and CDR2 sequences are SGDLS and YYNGEE. The CDR3 protein is CASSVGRGPGEKLFF. In DNA, the CDR3 is TGTGCCAGCAGCGTCGGCAGGGGGCCGGGTGAAAAACTGTTTTTT.

The rearrangement uses TRBV29-1 and TRBJ2-3; 8 nucleotides align to TRBD2. Per the germline V gene, CDR1 is SQVTM and CDR2 is ANQGSEA. The CDR3 has 14 amino acids. J was trimmed by 1 base and V by 8 bases; bases with no gene match: 8. This CDR3 reads CSLTSGGGTDTQYF. The CDR3 DNA reads TGCAGCTTGACCAGCGGGGGCGGCACAGATACGCAGTATTTT.

Worth noting for this clonotype: A clone one base away is much larger, so this may be a read error. The chain links TRBV20-1 to TRBJ2-4; maybe TRBD1 (6 bases). CDR1 and CDR2 (germline): DFQATT, SNEGSKA (reference sequence). This CDR3 is built from 15 residues. The CDR3 nucleotides read TGCAGTGCTAGGGACAGTGTGCTAGCCAAAAGCATTCAGTACTTC. Residues: CSARDSVLAKSIQYF.

Details on this clonotype: One base away lies a much larger clone, so this may be a sequencing read error. The chain is built from TRBV11-2 and TRBJ1-6, with 8 nucleotides matching TRBD1. The CDR3 consists of 17 residues. Germline values: CDR1 SGHAT, CDR2 FQNNGV. The CDR3 nucleotides read TGTGCCAGCAGTGATTCCCTCAGGGGGCTCTATAATTCACCCCTCTACTTT. Protein sequence: CASSDSLRGLYNSPLYF.

To note about this clonotype: The missing conserved phenylalanine or tryptophan at the end of this CDR3 makes a read error likely. The V call is TRBV7-3, the J call TRBJ1-2; tentative D call: TRBD1 (6 bases). This CDR3 comprises 13 residues. V lost 5 bases to trimming and J lost 4 bases, with 11 bases between them. Germline V lookup: CDR1 SGHTA, CDR2 FQGTGA. The DNA of the CDR3 is TGTGCCAGCAGCAGGGGGTCAGCCTATGGCTACACCCTC. Translated: CASSRGSAYGYTL.

The V and J genes are TRBV2 and TRBJ2-7; D perhaps matches TRBD1 (6 bases). The CDR3 has 12 residues. The V and J ends lost 0 bases and 8 bases respectively, with 8 bases between them. Per germline, CDR1 SNHLY and CDR2 FYNNEI. The CDR3 region is CASSEARDKQYF. CDR3 DNA: TGTGCCAGCAGTGAAGCCAGGGACAAGCAGTACTTC.

This clonotype has at least ten counts. This sequence joins TRBV25-1 and TRBJ2-3, with D perhaps TRBD1 or TRBD2 (5 bases each). Germline CDR1 MGHDK, CDR2 SYGVNS. Between the trimmed V and J ends, which lost 8 bases and 6 bases, there was a span of 39 bases. CDR3 size: 21 residues. The CDR3 nucleotides are TGTGCCAGCTCAACACCTGGCGCAACCCCCCAGCCCGGGGCGAGCAGCGATACGCAGTATTTT. Translated: CASSTPGATPQPGASSDTQYF.